The clone carrying this T cell receptor (beta chain) was observed at least ten times. What it binds is unknown. The data were taken from a study of Graves' ophthalmopathy and Graves' hyperthyroidism. Findings of the study overall: With a specificity of roughly 72% and a sensitivity of about 71%, the model predicted ophthalmopathy progression.

RNA transcripts served as template for amplifying TCR beta CDR3 sequences. HTBI-primed first-round RT-PCR preceded second-round multiplex PCR. TCRdb reanalysed the multiplex PCR reads using MiXCR and keeps one entry per CDR3 protein. This table has a few hundred thousand distinct CDR3 sequences, less than 40% appearing once. Included hyperthyroidism patients were aged 18 to 65 and newly diagnosed (under 2 months' duration). If patients had other autoimmune diseases, uncontrolled infections, pregnancy or lactation, they were excluded. The CDR3 is 13 amino acids. Trimming removed 2 bases from V and 2 bases from J, with 7 bases in between. From germline, CDR1 is SGHDT and CDR2 YYEEEE.

V gene TRBV5-6 combines with J gene TRBJ2-5, with D uncertain. The specimen sequenced was peripheral blood or thyroid tissue (not recorded which). This TCR came from an adult man with Graves' hyperthyroidism. CDR3 DNA sequence: TGTGCCAGCAGCTTTGCAAATCAAGAGACCCAGTACTTC. Residues: CASSFANQETQYF.